The 12 T cell receptor beta chains in this list originate from one sample, sequenced in a study of blood T cell repertoires in COVID-19. The protocol was immunoSEQ multiplex PCR, while the TCRdb copy is restricted to in-frame clones and leaves out a portion. The sample lists around 300,000 clones, around 85% seen once, with around 3.9% in the top ten. The source material was peripheral blood. These receptor sequences come from a woman between 50 and 59 years old with active or convalescent COVID-19.

The chain joins TRBV29-1 to TRBJ1-3; D call uncertain. This CDR3 has 16 residues. Germline V gives CDR1 SQVTM, CDR2 ANQGSEA. The V end lost 6 bases, the J end lost 1 base, and 19 bases lay between the germline ends. CDR3 DNA: TGCAGCGTCTCATCCCTCGGGAGTGGGTCTGGAAACACCATATATTTT. Translation gives CSVSSLGSGSGNTIYF.

The rearrangement links TRBV30 to TRBJ2-1, with TRBD2 matching over 8 bases. Germline-derived CDR1 and CDR2 are GTSNPN and SVGIG (reference sequence). V was pared by 3 bases and J by 3 bases, with 7 bases of the junction left unmatched. The CDR3 length is 15 residues. The CDR3 coding sequence is TGTGCCTGGAGAAAACTAGCGGCTAACTACAATGAGCAGTTCTTC. Translating gives CAWRKLAANYNEQFF. Together with reference TRBV30 and TRBJ2-1, the CDR3 gives the full variable domain: SQTIHQWPATLVQPVGSPLSLECTVEGTSNPNLYWYRQAAGRGLQLLFYSVGIGQISSEVPQNLSASRPQDRQFILSSKKLLLSDSGFYLCAWRKLAANYNEQFFGPGTRLTVL.

This chain connects TRBV11-2 to TRBJ2-3, with 16 bases aligning to TRBD2. J was trimmed by 0 bases and V by 6 bases; bases with no gene match: 9. CDR1 SGHAT and CDR2 FQNNGV come from the germline V gene. This CDR3 is built from 19 residues. CDR3: CASRIPGLAGGPSTDTQYF. The DNA for the CDR3 is TGTGCCAGCAGAATCCCGGGACTAGCGGGAGGGCCAAGCACAGATACGCAGTATTTT.

This clone is a singleton in its sample. The chain carries TRBV15 and TRBJ1-1; D not certain. V was pared by 3 bases and J by 1 base, with 12 bases between. From germline, CDR1 is LNHNV and CDR2 YYDKDF (reference sequence). This CDR3 comprises 15 residues. CDR3 loop: CATSSSYAANTEAFF. The CDR3 DNA is TGTGCCACCAGCAGCTCCTATGCTGCGAACACTGAAGCTTTCTTT.

This rearrangement joins TRBV19 to TRBJ2-3; TRBD2 agrees at 12 bases. V lost 5 bases and J lost 7; bases outside the gene matches: 10. CDR3 length equals 16 residues. Germline V gene lookup returns CDR1 LNHDA and CDR2 SQIVND (reference sequence). The CDR3 bases are TGTGCCAGTAGTCCCGGGCTAGCGGGAGGGCCTAATACGCAGTATTTT. This translates into CASSPGLAGGPNTQYF.

The chain couples TRBV19 to TRBJ1-1; the match to TRBD1 covers 11 bases. Germline V gene data show CDR1 as LNHDA and CDR2 as SQIVND (reference sequence). Trimming removed 4 bases from V and 2 bases from J; junction bases left unmatched: 6. There are 16 residues in the CDR3. CDR3 protein: CASSRGQGAVNTEAFF. The CDR3, as DNA: TGTGCCAGTAGTAGAGGACAGGGGGCGGTAAACACTGAAGCTTTCTTT.

For the CDR3, the DNA is TGTGCCCAAGGTAGGGCGGGAGACTCGGGTCGGAACATTCAGTACTTC. Protein sequence: CAQGRAGDSGRNIQYF. The chain couples TRBV30 to TRBJ2-4; 7 bases map to TRBD2. The CDR3 loop spans 16 amino acids. Germline CDR1 GTSNPN, CDR2 SVGIG (reference sequence). V lost 8 bases and J lost 7; bases outside the gene matches: 20.

The chain has TRBV3-1 (or the pseudogene TRBV3-2) and TRBJ1-5, with D unclear. The germline CDR1 and CDR2 sequences are LGHDT and YNNKEL (reference sequence). The CDR3 is made up of 13 amino acids. V was clipped by 4 bases and J by 2 bases, with 6 bases between them. CDR3 DNA sequence: TGTGCCAGCAGCCCAACAGGCAATCAGCCCCAGCATTTT. Its translation is CASSPTGNQPQHF.

The rearrangement uses TRBV19 and TRBJ1-5; TRBD1 agrees at 7 bases. This CDR3 contains 16 residues. Germline lookup yields CDR1 LNHDA and CDR2 SQIVND (reference sequence). V was clipped by 6 bases and J by 2 bases; unmatched bases: 10. The CDR3 protein is CASRLPTQGGNQPQHF. Here the CDR3 DNA reads TGTGCCAGTAGATTACCCACTCAGGGGGGCAATCAGCCCCAGCATTTT.

This clone occurred once. This specimen includes other DNA sequences encoding the same CDR3. V and J are TRBV9 and TRBJ2-1, with a weak D call TRBD1 (5 bases). The CDR3 runs 15 residues. Germline CDR1 is SGDLS and CDR2 is YYNGEE. The ends were cut back, 0 bases at V and 4 bases at J, with 11 bases in the middle. The CDR3 loop is CASSVEGRQYNEQFF. The CDR3 DNA is TGTGCCAGCAGCGTAGAGGGGCGGCAGTACAATGAGCAGTTCTTC. The complete variable domain, with remaining parts taken from reference TRBV9 and TRBJ2-1, reads DSGVTQTPKHLITATGQRVTLRCSPRSGDLSVYWYQQSLDQGLQFLIQYYNGEERAKGNILERFSAQQFPDLHSELNLSSLELGDSALYFCASSVEGRQYNEQFFGPGTRLTVL.

This rearrangement joins TRBV6-5 to TRBJ1-5, with 7 bases identical to TRBD1. The CDR3 loop spans 13 amino acids. Germline CDR1 and CDR2: MNHEY and SVGAGI. With 5 bases clipped from V and 7 bases from J, the junction kept 5 bases outside the gene matches. The CDR3 is CASSRQGTQPQHF. The CDR3 nucleotides read TGTGCCAGCAGTAGACAGGGTACACAGCCCCAGCATTTT.

The chain links TRBV28 to TRBJ1-4, with unresolved D. Between the trimmed V and J ends, which lost 7 bases and 4 bases, there was a span of 4 bases. The CDR3 covers 11 residues. CDR1 is MDHEN and CDR2 is SYDVKM in the germline V gene. As DNA, the CDR3 is TGTGCCAGCACGGGTAATGAAAAACTGTTTTTT. It encodes CASTGNEKLFF.